These 31 T cell receptor beta chains were all obtained from the same sample, sequenced in a study of tumor and adjacent non-tumor tissue in lung cancer. This sample's RNA came from whole unsorted tissue. More than 3 cm separated this lung sample from the edge of the tumor. Three rounds of nested PCR, following a modified ARM-PCR protocol, produced the TCRbeta library. TCRdb reanalysed the multiplex PCR reads using MiXCR and keeps one entry per CDR3 protein. In the table there are some 80,000 distinct CDR3 sequences, 76% of which are singletons. Sequencing was carried out using distant non-tumor lung tissue. The receptors originated from a man between 65 and 80 years old with non-small cell lung cancer.

On this clonotype: This could be a read error, since a much larger clone is one nucleotide away. V and J are TRBV4-1 and TRBJ1-5, with a possible D match to TRBD1 (5 bases). The V and J ends lost 4 bases and 6 bases respectively, with 16 bases between them. Germline-derived CDR1 and CDR2 are MGHRA and YSYEKL. This CDR3 has 15 amino acids. For the CDR3, the DNA is TGCGCCAGCAGCCCAGGGCCACTTACCATTCAGCCCCAGCATTTT. Translated: CASSPGPLTIQPQHF.

The gene calls are TRBV20-1 and TRBJ2-7, with D perhaps TRBD1 (6 bases). Trimming took 1 base from V and 8 from J, leaving 24 bases between them. The CDR3 totals 16 residues. Germline assignment: CDR1 DFQATT and CDR2 SNEGSKA (reference sequence). CDR3 region: CSARVFPGQGVYKQYF. The DNA for the CDR3 is TGCAGTGCTAGAGTATTCCCGGGACAAGGGGTTTACAAGCAGTACTTC.

As regards this clonotype: Germline and junction disagree at one end, which may indicate a read error. The chain combines TRBV11-2 with TRBJ2-3; 7 bases map to TRBD1. The CDR3 is 14 residues long. Germline values: CDR1 SGHAT, CDR2 FQNNGV. The CDR3, as DNA: TGTGCCAGCATCTCACAGGGGTTTTCAGATATGCAGTATTTT. This gives the protein CASISQGFSDMQYF. The full variable domain, in which reference TRBV11-2 and TRBJ2-3 provide the parts outside the CDR3, is EAGVAQSPRYKIIEKRQSVAFWCNPISGHATLYWYQQILGQGPKLLIQFQNNGVVDDSQLPKDRFSAERLKGVDSTLKIQPAKLEDSAVYLCASISQGFSDMQYFGPGTRLTVL.

As for this clonotype: A junction boundary mismatches the germline segment, possibly from a read error. The V and J genes are TRBV7-9 and TRBJ1-5; no firm D call. Germline assignment: CDR1 SEHNR and CDR2 FQNEAQ (reference sequence). CDR3 length equals 12 residues. In nucleotides, the CDR3 is TGTGCCAGTCGCCCTTCCAATCAGCCCCGGCATTTT. Translating gives CASRPSNQPRHF.

A word on this clonotype: A junction end diverges from the germline sequence, so it may reflect a read error. This chain connects TRBV4-1 to TRBJ1-3; D unclear. Germline values: CDR1 MGHRA, CDR2 YSYEKL. The CDR3 covers 14 residues. CDR3 sequence reads: CATSQRESGNTIYF. CDR3 sequence (DNA): TGCGCCACTAGCCAAAGAGAATCTGGAAATACCATATATTTT.

Remarks on this clonotype: Relative to the germline gene, one junction end is altered; a read error may explain this. The V and J genes are TRBV12-5 and TRBJ1-5; 7 bases map to TRBD1. The CDR3 length is 13 residues. Germline-derived CDR1 and CDR2 are LGHNT and FRNRAP. In nucleotides, the CDR3 is TGTGATAGTGCCCCGGACAGGAATAAGCAACAGAATTTT. Protein: CDSAPDRNKQQNF.

On this clonotype: An end of the junction does not agree with germline; a read error may underlie this. The chain carries TRBV29-1 and TRBJ2-4; D is possibly TRBD1 (6 bases). The CDR3 is made up of 11 amino acids. CDR1 and CDR2 (germline): SQVTM, ANQGSEA. The CDR3 sequence is CSIEGGNIRNF. The CDR3 DNA reads as TGCAGCATTGAAGGGGGAAACATTCGGAACTTC.

A word on this clonotype: Its ends do not fully match the called genes, so a read error is possible. The chain couples TRBV29-1 to TRBJ2-2; 8 nucleotides match TRBD1. Germline lookup yields CDR1 SQVTM and CDR2 ANQGSEA. This CDR3 has 14 residues. The CDR3 loop is CGVDRQGNTGKLFF. The DNA of the CDR3 is TGCGGCGTTGACAGACAGGGGAACACCGGGAAGCTGTTTTTT.

As regards this clonotype: One end of the junction is discordant with germline, which a read error may explain. The rearrangement links TRBV28 to TRBJ2-7; tentative D call: TRBD2 (7 bases). The CDR3 length is 16 residues. Germline-derived CDR1 and CDR2 are MDHEN and SYDVKM. CDR3 in DNA: TGTGTCAGCAGCTTACATCTACAGGGAGGGTCCTACGAGCAGTACTTC. Protein sequence: CVSSLHLQGGSYEQYF.

On this clonotype: The junction departs from the called germline gene at one end, perhaps through a read error. V and J are TRBV11-2 and TRBJ2-5; 7 positions match TRBD1. The CDR3 sequence is 15 residues long. The germline gives CDR1 SGHAT, CDR2 FQNNGV. The CDR3 nucleotides are TGTGCCAGCAGACCGGGGACAGTTGGGAAAGAGACCCAGCACTTC. This codes for CASRPGTVGKETQHF.

A remark on this clonotype: One end of the junction varies from germline; a read error may be responsible. The gene calls are TRBV7-9 and TRBJ1-1; 7 bases fit TRBD1. The V gene's germline CDR1 is SEHNR and CDR2 FQNEAQ (reference sequence). The length of the CDR3 is 16 residues. Written as DNA, the CDR3 is TGTGCCAGCAGCTTAGCCCCCGGGACAGCCAACACTGAAGTTTTCTTT. This encodes CASSLAPGTANTEVFF.

Of note for this clonotype: This may come from a read error, since a much larger clone is one base off. The rearrangement links TRBV20-1 to TRBJ1-2; D gene ambiguous. The CDR3 extends over 10 amino acids. CDR1 and CDR2 (germline): DFQATT, SNEGSKA (reference sequence). The CDR3 is CSTSDGGYTF. DNA for the CDR3: TGCAGTACTAGTGATGGGGGCTACACCTTC.

Comments on this clonotype: A much bigger clone sits one base away, suggesting this may be a read error. The chain's CDR3 is CTARVDGRVYEQYF. CDR3 DNA sequence: TGCACTGCTAGAGTAGATGGCAGGGTCTACGAGCAGTACTTC. This chain connects TRBV20-1 to TRBJ2-7; maybe TRBD1 (5 bases). Germline loops: CDR1 DFQATT, CDR2 SNEGSKA (reference sequence). This CDR3 contains 14 residues.

V and J are TRBV11-2 and TRBJ2-2; possible D gene TRBD2, 7 bases. There are 15 residues in the CDR3. From germline, CDR1 is SGHAT and CDR2 FQNNGV. The CDR3 protein is CERRIKGGDEGDMFF. The CDR3 nucleotides are TGTGAAAGAAGAATAAAAGGGGGGGATGAAGGGGATATGTTTTTT.

Points on this clonotype: A junction end diverges from the germline sequence, so it may reflect a read error. The chain has TRBV29-1 and TRBJ2-7; no reliable D call. The CDR3 covers 11 residues. Looked up from germline, CDR1 is SQVTM and CDR2 is ANQGSEA. CDR3 sequence reads: CSVESPRDQHF. In DNA, the CDR3 is TGCAGCGTTGAGTCGCCGCGCGATCAGCACTTC.

Worth noting for this clonotype: Because the CDR3 is missing its conserved closing phenylalanine or tryptophan, this is likely a read error. The chain recombines TRBV4-2 with TRBJ2-3, with TRBD2 matching 8 bases. Germline lookup yields CDR1 LGHNA and CDR2 YNFKEQ. This CDR3 has 16 residues. The CDR3 sequence: CASSQGAGLATDMQYY. CDR3 DNA sequence: TGTGCCAGCAGCCAAGGGGCCGGACTAGCCACAGATATGCAGTATTAT.

For this clonotype: One end of the junction is discordant with germline, which a read error may explain. J is TRBJ2-7 and V is TRBV4-2, with a weak D call TRBD2 (5 bases). CDR3 length equals 16 residues. CDR1 and CDR2 (germline): LGHNA, YNFKEQ. CDR3 residues: CSSSPSLRTDLFEQYF. DNA of the CDR3: TGTTCCAGCAGCCCCTCGCTTCGGACGGACTTATTCGAGCAGTACTTC.

This clonotype has ten or more counts. The junction shows a germline mismatch at one end, possibly a read error. The V and J genes are TRBV4-2 and TRBJ2-7, with 9 bases lining up with TRBD1. The CDR3 sequence is 15 residues long. CDR1 LGHNA and CDR2 YNFKEQ come from the germline V gene. This chain's CDR3 is CAGSRPGQGKYEQYF. The CDR3 DNA follows: TGTGCCGGCAGCCGCCCGGGACAGGGTAAATACGAGCAGTACTTC.

As for this clonotype: Because it lacks the conserved phenylalanine or tryptophan at the end, this CDR3 is likely a read error. The chain is built from TRBV29-1 and TRBJ1-2; D is perhaps TRBD1 (5 bases). Germline V gene sequence: CDR1 SQVTM, CDR2 ANQGSEA. The CDR3 covers 13 residues. V was pared by 4 bases and J by 6 bases, with 15 bases between. Here the CDR3 reads CSVGGAIRDGYTS. In DNA form, the CDR3 reads TGCAGCGTTGGAGGGGCTATTAGGGATGGCTACACCTCC.

V is TRBV5-4 and J is TRBJ1-2, with D perhaps TRBD1 (5 bases). The CDR3 has 15 amino acids. From germline, CDR1 is SGHNT and CDR2 YYREEE (reference sequence). V was pared by 8 bases and J by 2 bases, with 19 bases between. CDR3 in amino acids: CASILGHRTNYGYTF. CDR3 bases: TGTGCCAGTATCTTGGGGCACAGAACCAACTATGGCTACACCTTC. The full variable domain, in which reference TRBV5-4 and TRBJ1-2 provide the parts outside the CDR3, is ETGVTQSPTHLIKTRGQQVTLRCSSQSGHNTVSWYQQALGQGPQFIFQYYREEENGRGNFPPRFSGLQFPNYSSELNVNALELDDSALYLCASILGHRTNYGYTFGSGTRLTVV.

This clonotype was seen once. A junction end diverges from the germline sequence, so it may reflect a read error. The rearrangement links TRBV5-4 to TRBJ2-3; D gene uncertain. Looked up from germline, CDR1 is SGHNT and CDR2 is YYREEE (reference sequence). The CDR3 length is 15 residues. CDR3 region: CASSLSQTQRDTQCF. The CDR3 nucleotides are TGTGCCAGCAGCCTGTCCCAGACTCAGAGAGATACCCAGTGTTTT.

About this clonotype: A read error may produce the germline difference seen at one junction end. V is TRBV6-6 and J is TRBJ2-6, with D possibly matching TRBD1 (5 bases). Germline lookup yields CDR1 MNHNY and CDR2 SVGAGI (reference sequence). CDR3 length: 17 amino acids. The CDR3 here is CTSSLAGKSSGAKVLAF. CDR3 nucleotides: TGTACCAGCTCATTAGCTGGAAAGTCTTCTGGGGCCAAGGTCCTGGCTTTC.

Of note for this clonotype: A read error may account for a junction end that differs from germline. The chain has TRBV11-3 and TRBJ2-3, with a tentative D call TRBD2 (5 bases). The germline V gene encodes CDR1 SGHNT and CDR2 YENEEA. The length of the CDR3 is 15 residues. CDR3 sequence (DNA): TGTGCCAGCACCCATCGGGATGTAAGCATAGATACGCAGTATTTT. Translating it yields CASTHRDVSIDTQYF.

Regarding this clonotype: The junction does not match germline at one end; this may be a read error. The chain couples TRBV6-5 to TRBJ1-2, with D unclear. The CDR3 contains 16 residues. CDR1 is MNHEY and CDR2 is SVGAGI in the germline V gene. CDR3 in amino acids: CTSSYSNKPANYGYTF. CDR3 coding DNA: TGTACCAGCAGTTACTCGAACAAACCCGCTAACTATGGCTACACCTTC.

Comments on this clonotype: One end of the junction fails to match germline, which may point to a read error. The chain is built from TRBV7-9 and TRBJ2-1, with D hard to call. The CDR3 has 17 residues. CDR1 and CDR2 from the germline V gene are SEHNR and FQNEAQ (reference sequence). The CDR3 sequence is CASSEDQPLYSFNEKFF. The DNA for the CDR3 is TGTGCCAGCAGCGAAGACCAGCCTCTTTACTCCTTCAATGAGAAGTTCTTC.

This clonotype was counted only a few times. This sequence may be a read error, since a much larger clone differs from it by one base. The rearrangement links TRBV10-1 to TRBJ2-5, with D perhaps being TRBD1 or TRBD2 (7 bases each). The CDR3 consists of 13 residues. CDR1 is WNHNN and CDR2 is SYGVQD in the germline V gene (reference sequence). The CDR3 protein is CTSSGTAGETQYF. The CDR3 region has the DNA TGCACCAGCAGTGGGACAGCGGGGGAGACCCAGTACTTC.

In its sample, this clonotype was seen once. V is TRBV11-2 and J is TRBJ2-1, with D maybe TRBD1 (5 bases). From germline, CDR1 is SGHAT and CDR2 FQNNGV. The CDR3 has 17 amino acids. Trimming stripped 8 bases from V and 1 base from J, with 21 bases between. The CDR3 sequence is CASDWGSSAASYNEQFF. The CDR3 DNA is TGTGCCAGCGATTGGGGCTCCAGCGCCGCATCCTACAATGAGCAGTTCTTC.

J is TRBJ2-2 and V is TRBV4-1, with D tentatively TRBD1 or TRBD2 (6 bases each). With 6 bases removed from V and 7 bases from J, the gap between germline ends came to 33 bases. CDR1 and CDR2 (germline): MGHRA, YSYEKL. The CDR3 loop spans 20 amino acids. The CDR3 reads CASRARGSSGGPRGFGELFF. The CDR3 DNA reads TGCGCCAGCAGAGCAAGAGGGTCTAGTGGGGGGCCGCGGGGATTCGGGGAGCTGTTTTTT.

Note on this clonotype: In this CDR3 the conserved last residue, phenylalanine or tryptophan, is missing, so a read error is likely. The V call is TRBV4-2, the J call TRBJ2-2, with TRBD2 matching 8 bases. Germline CDR1 reads LGHNA; CDR2 reads YNFKEQ. The length of the CDR3 is 18 residues. Losses at the gene ends were 0 bases for V and 7 bases for J; bases not matched to a gene: 13. CDR3 sequence: CASSQDSGSNGRDGELFL. The CDR3 nucleotides read TGTGCCAGCAGCCAAGACTCAGGGAGTAACGGGAGGGACGGGGAGCTGTTTCTT.

About this clonotype itself: The conserved phenylalanine or tryptophan normally closing the CDR3 is absent here, so this likely arose from a read error. CDR3 amino acids: CSAATGLGSYYGYTL. The CDR3 DNA sequence: TGCAGTGCTGCGACAGGATTGGGTTCTTACTATGGCTACACCTTA. The chain has TRBV20-1 and TRBJ1-2, with a possible D match to TRBD1 (6 bases). The V and J ends lost 5 bases and 3 bases respectively, with 19 bases between them. The CDR3 runs to 15 residues. The germline V gene encodes CDR1 DFQATT and CDR2 SNEGSKA (reference sequence).

Points on this clonotype: One junction end does not reproduce the germline sequence, and a read error may be involved. J is TRBJ2-7 and V is TRBV29-1; D not certain. Germline CDR1 is SQVTM and CDR2 is ANQGSEA. This CDR3 spans 11 amino acids. The CDR3 reads CGVESPPEQYF. CDR3 coding DNA: TGCGGCGTTGAGTCGCCGCCCGAGCAGTACTTC.